The next 26 T cell receptor beta chains were all read from a single sample in a study of regulatory T cells in long-lasting Graves disease. Sequencing libraries for TCR beta were prepared with iRepertoire HTBI primers and Arm-PCR of CDR3 regions. Each CDR3 protein is one row after TCRdb ran MiXCR on the multiplex PCR reads. The sample holds under 450,000 distinct CDR3 sequences; 12% are singletons and the top ten take 18%. Time point denoted: newly diagnosed GD, antithyroid drugs for less than 3 months. The authors made the TCR library using RNA they extracted from PBMCs. The same specimen was also included in a second study, on T cells in Graves' hyperthyroidism and ophthalmopathy.

The source material was peripheral blood mononuclear cells (PBMCs), sampled at new diagnosis, from a patient treated with antithyroid drugs. Receptor source: a woman aged 18-35 years with Graves disease.

This clonotype turned up a few times. The rearrangement uses TRBV29-1 and TRBJ2-7; maybe TRBD2 (6 bases). Trimming took 3 bases from V and 3 from J, leaving 12 bases between them. Germline CDR1 reads SQVTM; CDR2 reads ANQGSEA. The CDR3 sequence is 13 residues long. Here the CDR3 reads CSVDLGGDYEQYF. In DNA form, the CDR3 reads TGCAGCGTTGATCTCGGCGGGGACTACGAGCAGTACTTC.

This chain links TRBV12-5 with TRBJ2-3, with D perhaps assigned TRBD1 or TRBD2 (5 bases each). The CDR3 runs to 18 residues. Germline loops: CDR1 LGHNT, CDR2 FRNRAP. Between the trimmed V and J ends, which lost 0 bases and 2 bases, there was a span of 18 bases. The CDR3 loop is CASGLVRMGVIDTDTQYF. CDR3 bases: TGTGCTAGTGGTTTGGTACGTATGGGGGTCATCGACACAGATACGCAGTATTTT. The full variable domain, its missing parts supplied by reference TRBV12-5 and TRBJ2-3, is DARVTQTPRHKVTEMGQEVTMRCQPILGHNTVFWYRQTMMQGLELLAYFRNRAPLDDSGMPKDRFSAEMPDATLATLKIQPSEPRDSAVYFCASGLVRMGVIDTDTQYFGPGTRLTVL.

At least ten counts were recorded for this clonotype. The chain has TRBV18 and TRBJ1-2, with no clear D. V dropped 1 base and J dropped 2 bases, with 14 bases sitting between them. CDR3 length: 16 amino acids. Germline V gene sequence: CDR1 KGHSH, CDR2 LQKENI. CDR3 amino acids: CASSPLGSSTNYGYTF. CDR3 nucleotides: TGTGCCAGCTCACCACTAGGGAGTAGTACCAACTATGGCTACACCTTC.

The sample holds many counts of this clonotype. The rearrangement uses TRBV7-9 and TRBJ2-7; 7 positions agree with TRBD2. The V gene end was trimmed by 5 bases and the J gene end by 1 base; junction bases not matched to a gene: 5. Germline values: CDR1 SEHNR, CDR2 FQNEAQ (reference sequence). The CDR3 has 14 amino acids. The CDR3 region is CASSPRRGSYEQYV. CDR3 nucleotide sequence: TGTGCCAGCAGCCCTCGGCGGGGGTCCTACGAGCAGTACGTC.

This clonotype was observed many times. The chain recombines TRBV20-1 with TRBJ2-1; tentative D call: TRBD1 (5 bases). CDR3 length equals 15 residues. The ends were cut back, 0 bases at V and 7 bases at J, with 16 bases in the middle. In germline, CDR1 is DFQATT, CDR2 SNEGSKA (reference sequence). The DNA of the CDR3 is TGCAGTGCTAGAGATCCAAGGGGCCTGGGGAATGAGCAGTTCTTC. It codes for CSARDPRGLGNEQFF.

In this sample, this clonotype turned up a few times. This sequence joins TRBV2 and TRBJ1-2; 10 positions match TRBD1. The CDR3 spans 16 residues. The germline V gene has CDR1 SNHLY and CDR2 FYNNEI. V lost 8 bases and J lost 8; bases outside the gene matches: 17. CDR3 sequence reads: CASRAGSGQGSLGYTF. In DNA, the CDR3 is TGTGCCAGCCGAGCCGGGTCGGGACAGGGGTCTCTGGGCTACACCTTC. The variable domain in full, with the rest retrieved from reference TRBV2 and TRBJ1-2, is EPEVTQTPSHQVTQMGQEVILRCVPISNHLYFYWYRQILGQKVEFLVSFYNNEISEKSEIFDDQFSVERPDGSNFTLKIRSTKLEDSAMYFCASRAGSGQGSLGYTFGSGTRLTVV.

This clonotype was observed at least ten times. V gene TRBV12-3 or TRBV12-4 combines with J gene TRBJ2-5, with a weak D call TRBD2 (6 bases). This CDR3 contains 13 residues. The V end lost 6 bases, the J end lost 2 bases, and 10 bases lay between the germline ends. The CDR3 is CASSGGRQETQYF. The CDR3 DNA sequence: TGTGCCAGCAGCGGAGGGCGACAAGAGACCCAGTACTTC.

This clonotype was observed many times. The CDR3, as DNA: TGTGCCACCAGAAACCGATACACCGGGGAGCTGTTTTTT. Its translation: CATRNRYTGELFF. V usage is TRBV24-1 and J usage is TRBJ2-2; D not resolved. CDR1 KGHDR and CDR2 SFDVKD come from the germline V gene. Trimming took off 7 bases at V and 3 bases at J, with 8 bases between the two ends. The CDR3 is 13 residues long.

This clonotype was counted many times. The chain employs TRBV29-1 and TRBJ1-2; TRBD1 agrees at 9 bases. This CDR3 has 12 residues. CDR1 and CDR2 from the germline V gene are SQVTM and ANQGSEA. V lost 7 bases, J lost 8 bases, and 8 bases stayed unmatched. DNA of the CDR3: TGCAGCGCCCGGACAGGGGTAGAAGGCTACACCTTC. It translates to CSARTGVEGYTF.

This clonotype was seen ten or more times. The V and J genes are TRBV6-2 or TRBV6-3 and TRBJ2-7, with D perhaps given as TRBD1 or TRBD2 (5 bases each). The CDR3 runs to 15 residues. The germline V gene has CDR1 MNHEY and CDR2 SVGEGT. V gave up 0 bases and J gave up 3 bases, with 12 bases separating them. CDR3 DNA sequence: TGTGCCAGCAGTTACTCACCAGGGACGTACTACGAGCAGTACGTC. It encodes CASSYSPGTYYEQYV.

This clonotype came up many times. The rearrangement joins TRBV7-2 to TRBJ2-1; D is unresolved. CDR1 SGHTA and CDR2 FQGNSA come from the germline V gene. The V end was cut by 2 bases, the J end by 0 bases, with 8 bases between. CDR3 size: 15 residues. The DNA for the CDR3 is TGTGCCAGCAGCTTATTGCAGTCCTCCTACAATGAGCAGTTCTTC. This sequence encodes CASSLLQSSYNEQFF.

The chain couples TRBV12-3 or TRBV12-4 to TRBJ2-1; no firm D call. Trimming cost V 6 bases and J 15 bases, with 18 bases left between them. This CDR3 region has 12 residues. The CDR3 DNA is TGTGCCAGCAGCCCGTCCAGGATCCTAAGGTTCTTC. It is translated as CASSPSRILRFF.

This clonotype came up a few times. Since a much larger clone is just one base distant, this may be a read error. The CDR3 loop reads CASNRYRDETYEQYF. In DNA form, the CDR3 reads TGTGCCAGCAATCGATACCGGGACGAGACCTACGAGCAGTACTTC. The chain carries TRBV6-1 and TRBJ2-7; D assignment may be TRBD1 or TRBD2 (5 bases each). Trimming shortened V by 7 bases and J by 2 bases, and 18 bases separated the two germline ends. CDR1 is MNHNS, CDR2 SASEGT, per germline. The CDR3 covers 15 residues.

J is TRBJ2-7 and V is TRBV6-1; D gene ambiguous. Trimming left V 1 base short and J 3 bases short, with 7 bases between. The germline V gene has CDR1 MNHNS and CDR2 SASEGT. The CDR3 spans 13 residues. CDR3 DNA: TGTGCCAGCAGTGAAGACGGAATCTACGAGCAGTACGTC. Translating gives CASSEDGIYEQYV.

In its sample, this clonotype was seen a few times. This sequence may be a read error, since a much larger clone differs from it by one base. V and J are TRBV30 and TRBJ2-1; no clear D gene. Germline values: CDR1 GTSNPN, CDR2 SVGIG (reference sequence). This CDR3 has 15 residues. The CDR3 DNA follows: TGTGCCTGGAGTCCCTCCCCTACGACCTACAGTGAGCAGTTCTTC. It specifies CAWSPSPTTYSEQFF.

This chain uses TRBV30 with TRBJ2-7, with TRBD1 identical over 7 bases. Germline CDR1 is GTSNPN and CDR2 is SVGIG (reference sequence). The CDR3 extends over 14 amino acids. V trimming: 0 bases; J trimming: 3 bases; junction bases outside the gene matches: 5. The CDR3 spells CAWSVPDRVYEQYF. CDR3 bases: TGTGCCTGGAGTGTGCCCGACAGGGTCTACGAGCAGTACTTC.

This clonotype was seen many times. The chain couples TRBV28 to TRBJ2-2; TRBD2 matches at 8 bases. The CDR3 loop spans 17 amino acids. With V trimmed by 10 bases and J by 2 bases, 15 bases remained unmatched. The germline V gene encodes CDR1 MDHEN and CDR2 SYDVKM. Here the CDR3 DNA reads TGTGCCACCCTGAGGGCCCCACTAGCGGTAAACACCGGGGAGCTGTTTTTT. Protein: CATLRAPLAVNTGELFF.

This clonotype was seen repeatedly, ten times or more. The chain joins TRBV2 to TRBJ2-5, with TRBD1 identical over 10 bases. The CDR3 consists of 14 residues. Looked up from germline, CDR1 is SNHLY and CDR2 is FYNNEI. V shed 6 bases and J 1 base; nucleotides not matched to a gene: 2. The CDR3: CASRGQGSQETQYF. CDR3 sequence (DNA): TGTGCCAGCAGGGGACAGGGGTCCCAAGAGACCCAGTACTTC.

A few counts support this clonotype. V gene TRBV4-3 combines with J gene TRBJ1-4, with unresolved D. The CDR3 sequence is 15 residues long. The V end lost 0 bases, the J end lost 0 bases, and 5 bases lay between the germline ends. Germline loops: CDR1 LGHNA, CDR2 YSLEER. This chain's CDR3 is CASSQEMTTNEKLFF. As DNA, the CDR3 is TGCGCCAGCAGCCAAGAGATGACAACTAATGAAAAACTGTTTTTT.

This clonotype was picked up many times. This chain joins TRBV5-5 and TRBJ2-5; tentatively, D is TRBD1 (6 bases). The CDR3 has 15 residues. Germline assignment: CDR1 SGHKS and CDR2 YYEKEE (reference sequence). Trimming pared 5 bases from V and 1 base from J, leaving 15 bases between. The CDR3 coding sequence is TGTGCCAGCAGTCAAAACCGGGACACCCAAGAGACCCAGTACTTC. It specifies CASSQNRDTQETQYF.

The chain is built from TRBV24-1 and TRBJ2-3, with D possibly matching TRBD2 (5 bases). With 4 bases removed from V and 8 bases from J, the gap between germline ends came to 18 bases. CDR1 KGHDR and CDR2 SFDVKD come from the germline V gene. This CDR3 comprises 15 residues. CDR3 protein: CATSELAGHRGTQYF. The CDR3, as DNA: TGTGCCACCAGTGAACTGGCGGGTCACAGAGGTACGCAGTATTTT.

This clonotype was counted between two and nine times. J is TRBJ1-1 and V is TRBV4-3; 7 bases are shared with TRBD1. CDR1 and CDR2 from the germline V gene are LGHNA and YSLEER. V dropped 0 bases and J dropped 1; count of bases not matched to a gene: 8. This CDR3 has 17 residues. CDR3 loop: CASSQEPAGQRNTEAFF. CDR3 sequence (DNA): TGCGCCAGCAGCCAAGAACCTGCGGGACAGAGGAACACTGAAGCTTTCTTT.

This chain links TRBV27 with TRBJ1-5; unclear D gene. Trimming took 6 bases from V and 0 from J, leaving 12 bases between them. This CDR3 has 15 amino acids. Germline V lookup: CDR1 MNHEY, CDR2 SMNVEV (reference sequence). CDR3 amino acids: CASRAGYNSNQPQHF. CDR3 bases: TGTGCCAGCAGGGCCGGCTACAATAGCAATCAGCCCCAGCATTTT.

This clonotype was recorded many times. The rearrangement links TRBV3-1 to TRBJ1-2; 9 nucleotides agree with TRBD1. CDR1 LGHDT and CDR2 YNNKEL come from the germline V gene (reference sequence). V lost 4 bases to trimming and J lost 7 bases; unmatched junction nucleotides: 4. This CDR3 is 13 amino acids long. CDR3 nucleotide sequence: TGTGCCAGCAGCCCGGGACAGGGATCTGGCTACACCTTC. Protein sequence: CASSPGQGSGYTF.

This clonotype occurred many times. This rearrangement joins TRBV10-3 to TRBJ2-5; 7 nucleotides match TRBD1. The CDR3 is 14 residues long. Germline CDR1 and CDR2: ENHRY and SYGVKD. V trimming: 6 bases; J trimming: 1 base; junction bases outside the gene matches: 5. This CDR3 is CAIRGTARQETQYF. Here the CDR3 DNA reads TGTGCCATCAGGGGGACAGCCCGCCAAGAGACCCAGTACTTC.

The table lists this clonotype with many counts. A read error may account for a junction end that differs from germline. The chain recombines TRBV7-2 with TRBJ2-1; D is unclear. CDR3 length: 13 amino acids. Germline V gene sequence: CDR1 SGHTA, CDR2 FQGNSA. The CDR3 reads CASSSGRPSGGVF. CDR3 sequence (DNA): TGTGCCAGCAGTTCAGGCAGGCCGAGTGGCGGAGTCTTC.